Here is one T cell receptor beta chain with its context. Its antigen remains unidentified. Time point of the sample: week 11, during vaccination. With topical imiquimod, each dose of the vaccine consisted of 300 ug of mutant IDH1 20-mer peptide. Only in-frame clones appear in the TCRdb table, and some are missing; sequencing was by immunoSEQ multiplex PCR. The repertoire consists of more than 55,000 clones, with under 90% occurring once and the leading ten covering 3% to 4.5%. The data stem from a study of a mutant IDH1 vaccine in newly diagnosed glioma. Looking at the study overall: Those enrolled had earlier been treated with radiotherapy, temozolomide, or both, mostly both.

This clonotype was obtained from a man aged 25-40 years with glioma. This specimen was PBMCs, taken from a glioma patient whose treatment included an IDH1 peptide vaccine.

CDR3 sequence (DNA): TGTGCCAGCAGTTACAACAGGGACGGGGAGCTGTTTTTT. It codes for CASSYNRDGELFF. The chain joins TRBV6-5 to TRBJ2-2; D is possibly TRBD1 (6 bases). CDR3 length: 13 amino acids. V lost 2 bases and J lost 7, with 8 bases in between. CDR1 and CDR2 (germline): MNHEY, SVGAGI.